The text below deals with one T cell receptor (beta chain). This table comes from immunoSEQ multiplex PCR, and its TCRdb copy is limited to in-frame clones, with some not included. The sample has roughly 100,000 clones, roughly 89% seen once; the top ten hold over 2.5%. Time point defined: after dendritic cell vaccination, including at tumor progression/relapse. With 5 bases removed from V and 6 bases from J, the gap between germline ends came to 17 bases. Germline CDR1 and CDR2: SGHVS and FQNEAQ. There are 14 residues in the CDR3. These data come from a study of glioma-infiltrating T cells after dendritic cell vaccination. Study in general: Autologous tumor lysate-pulsed dendritic cell vaccination was given between 2003 and 2012.

This rearrangement joins TRBV7-8 to TRBJ2-7, with D tentatively TRBD2 (6 bases). The origin of this receptor is a human donor with glioblastoma. The specimen comprised blood, sampled after dendritic cell vaccination. CDR3 bases: TGTGCCAGCAGCCACCGGGGGAGAGGTTTCGAGCAGTACTTC. Translation: CASSHRGRGFEQYF.